These T cell receptor beta chains were read from a single sample in a study of blood T cell repertoires in COVID-19. Repertoires were generated with immunoSEQ multiplex PCR, while TCRdb's copy carries only in-frame clones and drops some. The table includes around 450,000 clones, around 89% detected once. Sequencing was carried out using peripheral blood. The receptors come from a woman in her twenties or thirties with acute or convalescent COVID-19. CDR3s include the opening cysteine and the closing phenylalanine or tryptophan. D genes are given only for firm matches. Part of the rows lack a size; the others show once, few, many or a class for expanded clones.

j_gene | v_gene | d_gene | abundance | CDR3aa | CDR3nt
TRBJ2-7 | TRBV5-6 | . | once | CASSFGRVYEQYF | TGTGCCAGCAGCTTTGGCAGGGTCTACGAGCAGTACTTC
TRBJ2-7 | TRBV28 | . | . | CASMSGYEQYF | TGTGCCAGCATGTCGGGATACGAGCAGTACTTC
TRBJ2-4 | TRBV19 | TRBD2 | . | CASRKGLVDIQYF | TGTGCCAGTAGAAAAGGACTAGTGGACATTCAGTACTTC
TRBJ2-3 | TRBV6-5 | . | . | CASCQRQSTDTQYF | TGTGCCAGCTGTCAGAGACAGAGCACAGATACGCAGTATTTT
TRBJ2-2 | TRBV5-1 | . | once | CASSLPGFNTGELFF | TGCGCCAGCAGCTTGCCAGGGTTTAACACCGGGGAGCTGTTTTTT
TRBJ1-2 | TRBV6-5 | . | . | CASSYSGRAGGYTF | TGTGCCAGCAGTTACTCGGGGAGGGCCGGTGGCTACACCTTC
TRBJ2-7 | TRBV5-1 | TRBD1 | . | CASSLNQGANEQYF | TGCGCCAGCAGCTTGAATCAGGGGGCCAACGAGCAGTACTTC
TRBJ2-1 | TRBV9 | TRBD2 | . | CASSPSGGFEQFF | TGTGCCAGCAGCCCGAGCGGGGGGTTTGAGCAGTTCTTC
TRBJ2-7 | TRBV7-7 | . | . | CASSFTVSAARAYEQYF | TGTGCCAGCAGCTTTACGGTATCCGCGGCGCGAGCCTACGAGCAGTACTTC
TRBJ2-4 | TRBV30 | TRBD1 | . | CAWRGTGSAKNIQYF | TGTGCCTGGAGGGGGACAGGTTCAGCCAAAAACATTCAGTACTTC
TRBJ1-1 | TRBV29-1 | . | . | CSVYQGRAWGTEAFF | TGCAGCGTTTACCAGGGGCGGGCCTGGGGCACTGAAGCTTTCTTT
TRBJ1-1 | TRBV5-1 | . | . | CASSHSLNTEAFF | TGCGCCAGCAGCCACTCATTGAACACTGAAGCTTTCTTT
TRBJ1-2 | TRBV7-9 | . | once | CAVGGVGYTF | TGTGCCGTAGGAGGGGTTGGCTACACCTTC
TRBJ1-1 | TRBV25-1 | TRBD1 | . | CASKQGDTEAFF | TGTGCCAGCAAACAGGGGGACACTGAAGCTTTCTTT
TRBJ2-5 | TRBV4-2 | TRBD2 | . | CASSRLAGGQEQETQYF | TGTGCCAGCAGCCGACTAGCGGGGGGGCAGGAACAAGAGACCCAGTACTTC
TRBJ2-7 | TRBV14 | . | . | CASSLYSGDEQYF | TGTGCCAGCAGCCTATACTCCGGGGACGAGCAGTACTTC
TRBJ2-7 | TRBV7-8 | . | . | CASSWTDQTYEQYF | TGTGCCAGCAGCTGGACAGACCAAACCTACGAGCAGTACTTC
TRBJ2-1 | TRBV2 | TRBD2 | . | CAGGVLDGGGDNEQFF | TGTGCCGGAGGGGTTTTAGACGGCGGGGGGGACAATGAGCAGTTCTTC
TRBJ1-6 | TRBV2 | TRBD1 | . | CASKTGQGANSPLHF | TGTGCCAGCAAAACGGGACAGGGGGCCAATTCACCCCTCCACTTT
TRBJ1-2 | TRBV28 | . | . | CATGSTPRSDTF | TGTGCCACCGGCTCGACCCCTAGGTCGGACACCTTC
TRBJ1-2 | TRBV11-3 | . | . | CASSSPRGIFYGYTF | TGTGCCAGCAGCTCCCCCCGGGGGATATTCTATGGCTACACCTTC
TRBJ2-1 | TRBV27 | TRBD2 | . | CASSFYGGYNEQFF | TGTGCCAGCAGTTTCTACGGGGGGTACAATGAGCAGTTCTTC
TRBJ2-7 | TRBV18 | TRBD1 | . | CASSPPSGGKSYEQYF | TGTGCCAGCTCACCACCGTCAGGGGGCAAGTCCTACGAGCAGTACTTC
TRBJ2-5 | TRBV5-1 | TRBD1 | once | CASSLVPRTGQETQYF | TGCGCCAGCAGCTTGGTCCCCAGGACAGGGCAAGAGACCCAGTACTTC
TRBJ2-7 | TRBV5-1 | TRBD1 | . | CASSFGQGTPYEQYF | TGCGCCAGCAGCTTCGGACAGGGAACCCCCTACGAGCAGTACTTC
TRBJ2-1 | TRBV2 | TRBD2 | . | CASSLAGGQNEQFF | TGTGCCAGCAGTCTAGCGGGGGGGCAGAATGAGCAGTTCTTC
TRBJ1-2 | TRBV9 | TRBD1 | . | CASSPGQGAGGYTF | TGTGCCAGCAGCCCGGGACAGGGAGCGGGTGGCTACACCTTC
TRBJ1-1 | TRBV18 | TRBD1 | few | CASSLDRMNTEAFF | TGTGCCAGCTCACTGGACAGGATGAACACTGAAGCTTTCTTT
TRBJ1-2 | TRBV18 | TRBD1 | . | CASSPGQGGNYGYTF | TGTGCCAGCTCACCGGGACAGGGAGGGAACTATGGCTACACCTTC
TRBJ2-7 | TRBV7-8 | TRBD2 | . | CASSLEAGAWEQYF | TGTGCCAGCAGCTTAGAAGCGGGGGCTTGGGAGCAGTACTTC
TRBJ2-5 | TRBV4-1 | . | . | CASSQFLAQETQYF | TGCGCCAGCAGCCAATTTCTGGCCCAAGAGACCCAGTACTTC
TRBJ2-5 | TRBV19 | TRBD1 | . | CASSIAGTGEETQYF | TGTGCCAGTAGTATAGCCGGGACAGGGGAAGAGACCCAGTACTTC
TRBJ2-7 | TRBV27 | TRBD2 | . | CASSFAGVKYF | TGTGCCAGCAGTTTTGCGGGAGTTAAGTACTTC
TRBJ1-1 | TRBV2 | . | few | CASTPREGSTEAFF | TGTGCCAGCACCCCCAGGGAGGGTAGCACTGAAGCTTTCTTT
TRBJ2-7 | TRBV20-1 | . | . | CSASSRQAGIDEQYF | TGCAGTGCTAGTTCCCGACAGGCAGGCATCGACGAGCAGTACTTC
TRBJ2-3 | TRBV19 | TRBD2 | . | CASSFPREGSRLPTDTQYF | TGTGCCAGTAGTTTCCCCCGGGAGGGGTCACGCCTACCCACAGATACGCAGTATTTT
TRBJ2-2 | TRBV6-2/TRBV6-3 | . | once | CASSMGRWYDTGELFF | TGTGCCAGCAGTATGGGGCGGTGGTATGACACCGGGGAGCTGTTTTTT
TRBJ1-1 | TRBV18 | TRBD1 | . | CASSPILGHGTGKNTEAFF | TGTGCCAGCTCACCTATTTTGGGACATGGGACAGGGAAGAACACTGAAGCTTTCTTT
TRBJ2-1 | TRBV18 | . | few | CASSPNPSDEQFF | TGTGCCAGCTCCCCTAACCCTTCGGATGAGCAGTTCTTC
TRBJ1-5 | TRBV18 | . | few | CASSPDIDQPQHF | TGTGCCAGCTCACCCGACATCGATCAGCCCCAGCATTTT
TRBJ2-5 | TRBV7-9 | TRBD1 | once | CASSWTGAALGWETQYF | TGTGCCAGCAGCTGGACAGGGGCGGCCCTCGGCTGGGAGACCCAGTACTTC
TRBJ1-6 | TRBV19 | TRBD1 | . | CASSIQDRGGSPLHF | TGTGCCAGTAGTATCCAGGACAGGGGCGGTTCACCCCTCCACTTT
TRBJ2-2 | TRBV27 | TRBD1 | once | CASSPRTGNTGELFF | TGTGCCAGCAGTCCGCGGACAGGGAACACCGGGGAGCTGTTTTTT
TRBJ1-1 | TRBV15 | TRBD1 | . | CATRDRLNTEAFF | TGTGCCACGCGGGACAGACTGAACACTGAAGCTTTCTTT
TRBJ1-5 | TRBV2 | . | . | CASSEWTEGTQPQHF | TGTGCCAGCAGTGAATGGACGGAGGGTACTCAGCCCCAGCATTTT
TRBJ1-4 | TRBV2 | TRBD1 | . | CASSRGGVEKLFF | TGTGCCAGCAGTCGAGGGGGCGTTGAAAAACTGTTTTTT
TRBJ1-2 | TRBV7-9 | . | . | CASSNDLEGGYTF | TGTGCCAGCAGCAACGACCTGGAGGGGGGCTACACCTTC
TRBJ1-1 | TRBV29-1 | . | . | CSVDGGDTEAFF | TGCAGCGTTGATGGCGGGGACACTGAAGCTTTCTTT
TRBJ1-6 | TRBV9 | TRBD1 | . | CASSVDGQDNSPLHF | TGTGCCAGCAGCGTCGACGGACAGGATAATTCACCCCTCCACTTT
TRBJ1-5 | TRBV13 | . | . | CASSLGRKPQHF | TGTGCCAGCAGCTTAGGGCGGAAGCCCCAGCATTTT
TRBJ2-1 | TRBV11-2 | . | . | CASLNRELYNEQFF | TGTGCCAGCCTAAACAGGGAACTCTACAATGAGCAGTTCTTC
TRBJ2-7 | TRBV5-4 | . | . | CASSLGIEPSYEQYF | TGTGCCAGCAGCTTGGGAATAGAACCCTCCTACGAGCAGTACTTC
TRBJ2-2 | TRBV11-3 | . | . | CASSLGRSSTGELFF | TGTGCCAGCAGCTTAGGCCGGAGTAGCACCGGGGAGCTGTTTTTT